What follows are 8 T cell receptor beta chains derived from one specimen sequenced in a study of somatic reversion in DOCK8 deficiency. From roughly 95 ng genomic DNA, TRB libraries were made by one-step EuroClonality-NGS amplicon PCR. One entry per CDR3 protein results from TCRdb running MiXCR on the multiplex PCR reads. The sample yields 4,000 to 4,500 distinct CDR3 sequences, about 25% seen once. The sample was peripheral blood. These receptors were taken from a human donor in good health.

In its sample, this clonotype is medium-sized. J is TRBJ1-5 and V is TRBV5-1; maybe TRBD1 (5 bases). This CDR3 spans 14 amino acids. CDR1 is SGHRS, CDR2 YFSETQ, per germline. V gave up 0 bases and J gave up 5 bases, with 9 bases separating them. CDR3 nucleotide sequence: TGCGCCAGCAGCTTGGATCAAGGGGATCAGCCCCAGCATTTT. Translation: CASSLDQGDQPQHF.

The chain has TRBV20-1 and TRBJ1-2, with D possibly being TRBD1 (5 bases). There are 11 residues in the CDR3. The V and J ends lost 5 bases and 4 bases respectively, with 8 bases between them. In germline, CDR1 is DFQATT, CDR2 SNEGSKA (reference sequence). CDR3 sequence (DNA): TGCAGTGCTGGGGGTACCTATGGCTACACCTTC. It yields the protein CSAGGTYGYTF.

This clonotype is labeled as medium-sized (0.01 to 0.1%). CDR3 residues: CASSYWDSMNTEAFF. In DNA, the CDR3 is TGTGCCAGCAGCTACTGGGACAGTATGAACACTGAAGCTTTCTTT. The chain is built from TRBV5-6 and TRBJ1-1, with 7 bases matching TRBD1. Germline CDR1 and CDR2: SGHDT and YYEEEE. V was pared by 3 bases and J by 0 bases, with 5 bases of the junction left unmatched. The CDR3 loop spans 15 amino acids.

V is TRBV3-1 and J is TRBJ1-6; no definite D call. Germline CDR1 LGHDT, CDR2 YNNKEL (reference sequence). V was clipped by 0 bases and J by 6 bases, with 3 bases between them. The CDR3 loop spans 13 amino acids. CDR3 nucleotide sequence: TGTGCCAGCAGCCAAGACGTTAATTCACCCCTCCACTTT. It translates to CASSQDVNSPLHF.

The genes are TRBV6-1 and TRBJ1-5; D is possibly TRBD1 (5 bases). Looked up from germline, CDR1 is MNHNS and CDR2 is SASEGT. The ends were cut back, 3 bases at V and 6 bases at J, with 15 bases in the middle. The CDR3 runs to 15 residues. The CDR3 reads CASSDPGTASQPQHF. In nucleotides, the CDR3 is TGTGCCAGCAGTGACCCCGGGACCGCCAGTCAGCCCCAGCATTTT.

This clonotype was observed a handful of times. The chain recombines TRBV6-2 or TRBV6-3 with TRBJ2-3; 10 positions agree with TRBD2. The CDR3 consists of 14 residues. CDR1 and CDR2 (germline): MNHEY, SVGEGT. The junction had 3 bases not matched to a gene; V was cut back by 7 bases and J by 2 bases. CDR3 region: CASKLAGYTDTQYF. The CDR3, as DNA: TGTGCCAGCAAACTAGCGGGGTACACAGATACGCAGTATTTT.

This clonotype is termed medium-sized. The chain carries TRBV11-2 and TRBJ2-7, with D maybe TRBD1 (5 bases). The V gene lost 2 bases and the J gene lost 4 bases, with 15 bases spanning the gap. The CDR3 has 15 amino acids. Looked up from germline, CDR1 is SGHAT and CDR2 is FQNNGV. Written as DNA, the CDR3 is TGTGCCAGCAGCTTAAATGCAGGGTGGGGATACGAGCAGTACTTC. Protein sequence: CASSLNAGWGYEQYF.

The chain joins TRBV3-1 to TRBJ2-7, with D uncertain. Looked up from germline, CDR1 is LGHDT and CDR2 is YNNKEL (reference sequence). V was trimmed by 1 base and J by 6 bases, leaving 7 bases between them. The CDR3 is 12 residues long. The CDR3 sequence: CASSQGPSEQYF. CDR3 nucleotide sequence: TGTGCCAGCAGCCAAGGTCCTTCCGAGCAGTACTTC.